The TCR beta chain described here comes from a study of cytomegalovirus exposure and HLA in healthy donors (dated by TCRdb to 2015 to 2018). Background on the whole study: According to an earlier analysis of 587 of the donors, 200 million or so T cells yielded 95 million to 140 million unique TCR beta sequences and less than 300 Gb of sequence data. Of the approximately 400 genotyped donors, roughly 80% fell in the genetic ancestry cluster associated with self-reported Caucasian donors. Both class I and class II loci were covered by HLA typing, at four-digit resolution. Among about 360 genotyped donors of the cohort, an average of approximately 250,000 unique TCR beta nucleotide sequences were sequenced per donor, around a sixth of them non-productive. Roughly 5 DR-DQ haplotypes were handled as single units for association and clustering, since linkage in the cohort was strong. The study used immunosequencing to profile the T cell repertoires of around 600 subjects and linked those repertoires to cytomegalovirus serostatus. About 300 gigabases of sequencing data and 70 million to 85 million unique TCR sequences were included in an early release covering about 600 HLA-typed donors. High-throughput TCR immunosequencing, statistical association of individual TCRs with disease status, and machine learning were combined to predict cytomegalovirus infection status. A later analysis re-analyzed previously published TCR beta repertoires from roughly 630 donors and added high-resolution HLA genotyping to study TCR occurrence patterns. Every repertoire in the discovery cohort had been generated on one and the same sequencing platform. The number of typed donors differed by locus: about 620-630 for A, B, C, DRB1 and DQB1; 500 to 550 for DQA1; roughly 600 for DPA1; and roughly 470 for DPB1. A later genetic analysis took genome-wide SNP genotypes for about three fifths of the 666 donors and used that subset as a discovery cohort. To decide whether each TCR beta V gene segment behaved as functional or pseudogenic, an earlier analysis of approximately 620 of the donors relied on high-throughput TCR beta sequencing. Rather than using new phenotypic data, the later analysis identified candidate immune exposures from TCR beta sequences and from how often those sequences occurred across donors. Alongside the repertoire data, information on donor age, sex, ethnicity and CMV serostatus was compiled. The aim of the study was to test whether cataloging public T cell receptors could identify signatures of past pathogen exposure. In addition to the first cohort of around 670 subjects, a separate validation cohort of 120 different subjects was used.

Comments on this clone: Which antigen it targets is not known. Base qualities are not recorded, but no much larger clone differs from it by a single base.

The cohort was made up of 500 to 850 healthy bone marrow donors. All cohort members were sampled while nominally healthy, although unrecorded immune exposures were likely present. The donor was CMV seronegative and was included in the group of about 350 seronegative cohort members. A peripheral blood sample was provided by each donor, and peripheral blood mononuclear cells were used for TCR beta sequencing. The Qiagen DNeasy Blood Extraction Kit was used to extract genomic DNA from the blood cell samples. Trimming at the junction amounts to 5 bases on V and 3 bases on J, and the germline ends lie 8 bases apart. The germline V gene specifies MDHEN as CDR1 and SYDVKM as CDR2. Reading from cysteine to phenylalanine, the CDR3 counts 12 amino acids. The read is trimmed to its CDR3 DNA, 36 bases read in frame from base 1. The investigation overall reported the following: Immune exposure information for the cohort was limited to CMV serostatus. A later genetic analysis associated a missense DCLRE1C variant with V-gene and J-gene trimming of TCR beta chains, and an independent cohort replicated the association. Most TCR sequences were observed very rarely across donors, whereas some public TCRs were present in many individuals. A cluster of highly shared sequence variants was judged likely to represent a technical artifact of the sequencing pipeline. In a later genetic analysis, fewer N-insertions in productive TCRs were reported among donors in an Asian-associated ancestry cluster than the roughly 710-donor mean. Roughly 15 rarely observed V segments, including chromosome 9 orphons, were excluded from the earlier analysis of approximately 600 of the donors because counts were too low. Because HLA typing was unavailable for some donors at each locus, only the typed subset was used in association tests. Broadly in line with IMGT annotations, most TCR beta V segments showed up in productive rearrangements about 87% or about 30% of the time in an earlier analysis of about 500 of the donors. According to a later analysis, parvovirus B19, influenza, CMV and Epstein-Barr virus appeared linked to several top co-occurrence clusters. A further reported finding was that TCR beta sequences accurately predicted the HLA-A and HLA-B alleles for most subjects in the first cohort. Correlated functional status among segregating V segments might be attributable to linkage disequilibrium, but an unknown experimental factor could not be ruled out. In a later analysis, the rate of TCR association differed among HLA loci, with DRB1 alleles having the most associated TCRs and HLA-C alleles having the fewest. The study listed 164 TCR beta chains as associated with cytomegalovirus. When HLA alleles, especially DR and DQ, strongly co-occurred, attributing TCR associations to individual alleles was difficult. The classifier was reported to diagnose cytomegalovirus status with high specificity and sensitivity in both the original cohort and the validation cohort. Some IMGT-functional V segments, including TRBV6-2 and TRBV6-3, could not be told apart with the 87-base-pair reads, so those segments were excluded. In a later analysis, most CMV-associated TCR beta chains were found to appear HLA-restricted, with HLA associations seemingly driven largely by CMV exposure. In vitro tests confirmed that a few of the cytomegalovirus-associated TCR beta chains recognize cytomegalovirus antigens. The presence/absence analyses assumed that sequencing depth was roughly uniform across donors, and that assumption may not be true. In a later analysis, HLA-associated TCR beta chains showed more clonal expansion and lower generation probabilities than non-associated chains that were equally common. The authors suggested that the approach could potentially be extended to other disease states and immunological phenotypes. The cohort was sequenced for TCR beta chains only, and without alpha or paired-chain data the features that could be detected were limited. At a false discovery rate of 0.05, a later analysis linked under 20,000 TCR beta sequences to specific HLA alleles.

Preparation of the library involved the immunoSEQ multiplex PCR assay. For the multiplex PCR, a mixture combining 60 forward primers for TCR Vbeta segments and 13 reverse primers for TCR Jbeta segments was used. Amplification of the CDR3 region of rearranged TCR beta genes was performed with a multiplex PCR assay on genomic DNA. On the Illumina HiSeq System, the amplified TCR beta libraries were sequenced as 87-base-pair reads. In the source study's methods: A later analysis counted tens of millions of unique TCR beta chains across the 670 or so repertoires, and about 10 million of these chains were shared by at least two donors. Raw reads were error-corrected and collapsed into unique sequences by a nearest-neighbor algorithm in which closely related sequences were merged to remove PCR and sequencing errors. To assign V, D and J gene segments, CDR3 sequences were aligned to IMGT reference sequences. For a sequence to be retained, a match of at least six nucleotides was required to both a V gene segment and a J gene segment. Rearrangements were classified as productive when the CDR3 lacked stop codons and remained in frame with V and J, and all other rearrangements were classified as non-productive. CDR3 was defined according to IMGT convention as the region running from the second conserved V-encoded cysteine to the conserved J-encoded phenylalanine. The earlier analysis of 500 to 600 of the donors excluded sequences that lacked an unambiguous match to a single V gene segment. In an earlier analysis of some 590 of the donors, V segments were called functional above 56.7% productive rearrangements and were called segregating when the between-donor standard deviation exceeded 5%. A statistical classification framework was built for diagnosing cytomegalovirus status from the catalog of TCR beta chain sequences. V and J gene assignment, in a later analysis, came from comparing TCR nucleotide sequences with IMGT/GENE-DB human TR gene sequences. Using the TCRdist pipeline, a later analysis assigned CDR3 sequences along with most-parsimonious VDJ recombination scenarios. In a later analysis, every TCR beta chain was defined by the combination of its CDR3 amino acid sequence and its V-gene family, and reads without a unique V-gene family were dropped. In a later analysis, approximately 640 highly shared, low-generation-probability nucleotide sequences were removed to address suspected cross-contamination and a sequencing artifact. In a later analysis, a clonal expansion index was calculated for each public chain from normalized within-repertoire ranks of inferred template counts. Generation probabilities in a later analysis came from a VDJ recombination model fitted to out-of-frame rearrangements, and those results were checked against IGoR. In a later analysis, hypergeometric tests were used to score TCR-TCR, TCR-HLA and TCR-CMV co-occurrence, with a repertoire-size bias correction applied to TCR pairs. False discovery rates were estimated in a later analysis by permuting HLA or CMV assignments 20 times. A later analysis grouped co-occurring TCRs with DBSCAN, adding TCRdist sequence similarity when clustering within HLA-allele-positive subsets. Co-occurrence clustering excluded repertoires with fewer than 30,000 or more than 120,000 public chains, plus five with anomalous nucleotide sharing. In its TCRdb copy, this immuneACCESS table keeps in-frame sequences only and misses some clones. Where compared with another copy, unresolved V genes explain less than half of these, and the others have no known cause. The V and J calls and clone size are taken from that table; D and trimming were inferred from the DNA. The sample includes 100,000 to 150,000 clones, with roughly four fifths observed a single time. Jointly, the top ten make up roughly 1.2% of the sample.

Specimen: PBMCs. This chain is built from TRBV28 and TRBJ2-7; a confident D gene designation cannot be given. The TCR sequence derives from a girl aged 2 to 9 in good health and CMV-seronegative. The CDR3 region has the sequence CASSGVYYEQYF. The DNA reads as follows: TGTGCCAGCAGTGGAGTTTACTACGAGCAGTACTTC.